The 8 T cell receptor beta chains below were found in one sample sequenced in a study of response to subunit inactivated influenza vaccine. TCRdb itself ran the RT-PCR reads through MiXCR, one entry per CDR3 protein. The sample records fewer than 600,000 distinct CDR3 sequences, 7.2% being singletons. This specimen consisted of PBMCs from blood, obtained less than 30 months after vaccination. These receptors originate from a man aged 45 to 75 who received an inactivated influenza vaccine.

V usage is TRBV28 and J usage is TRBJ2-7, with 9 bases matching TRBD2. The CDR3 has 15 amino acids. CDR1 MDHEN and CDR2 SYDVKM come from the germline V gene. The V gene end was trimmed by 7 bases and the J gene end by 4 bases; junction bases not matched to a gene: 11. The CDR3 protein is CASNEMTSGGYEQYF. The CDR3 nucleotides are TGTGCCAGCAATGAAATGACTAGCGGAGGTTACGAGCAGTACTTC.

Ten or more counts support this clonotype. The chain employs TRBV7-9 and TRBJ1-4; D not certain. In germline, CDR1 is SEHNR, CDR2 FQNEAQ (reference sequence). V dropped 4 bases and J dropped 1 base, with 4 bases sitting between them. The CDR3 consists of 13 residues. The CDR3 sequence: CASSSRTNEKLFF. In DNA form, the CDR3 reads TGTGCCAGCAGCTCCAGAACTAATGAAAAACTGTTTTTT.

This clonotype was seen more than once but under ten times. The gene calls are TRBV20-1 and TRBJ2-3, with 9 bases matching TRBD2. The V and J ends lost 7 bases and 2 bases, in that order; junction bases with no gene match: 4. The CDR3 spans 13 residues. Germline CDR1 and CDR2: DFQATT and SNEGSKA (reference sequence). CDR3 region: CSGLAGFTDTQYF. The CDR3 DNA reads as TGCAGTGGTCTAGCGGGGTTCACAGATACGCAGTATTTT.

Ten or more counts support this clonotype. The chain uses TRBV10-1 and TRBJ2-2, with TRBD1 matching 8 bases. CDR1 and CDR2 (germline): WNHNN, SYGVQD (reference sequence). J lost 7 bases, V lost 6 bases, and 7 bases had no gene match. This CDR3 has 14 residues. The CDR3 region is CASRATGVDGELFF. Written as DNA, the CDR3 is TGCGCCAGCAGGGCGACAGGGGTCGACGGGGAGCTGTTTTTT.

J is TRBJ1-1 and V is TRBV2; D is unresolved. This CDR3 has 13 residues. V lost 8 bases and J 0 bases, leaving 10 bases between the germline ends. Looked up from germline, CDR1 is SNHLY and CDR2 is FYNNEI. The CDR3 sequence: CASGRNMNTEAFF. The CDR3 nucleotides are TGTGCCAGCGGACGGAACATGAACACTGAAGCTTTCTTT. The variable domain in full, with the rest retrieved from reference TRBV2 and TRBJ1-1, is EPEVTQTPSHQVTQMGQEVILRCVPISNHLYFYWYRQILGQKVEFLVSFYNNEISEKSEIFDDQFSVERPDGSNFTLKIRSTKLEDSAMYFCASGRNMNTEAFFGQGTRLTVV.

This clonotype was recorded a few times. V and J are TRBV9 and TRBJ2-1; possibly TRBD2 for D (6 bases). Germline CDR1 SGDLS, CDR2 YYNGEE. Trimming took 0 bases from V and 8 from J, leaving 15 bases between them. The length of the CDR3 is 15 residues. CDR3 nucleotide sequence: TGTGCCAGCAGCGTAGAAGCGCTAGCGAAGGATGAGCAGTTCTTC. This gives the protein CASSVEALAKDEQFF.

This clonotype was picked up many times. The chain couples TRBV20-1 to TRBJ2-7; the D gene is possibly TRBD1 (6 bases). This CDR3 has 14 amino acids. Germline-derived CDR1 and CDR2 are DFQATT and SNEGSKA (reference sequence). The germline V and J ends were trimmed by 6 bases and 2 bases, with 17 bases remaining between them. In DNA form, the CDR3 reads TGCAGTGCCAACAGGGTACTGGATCCCTACGAGCAGTACTTC. Its translation: CSANRVLDPYEQYF.

There are a few counts of this clonotype. The chain uses TRBV20-1 and TRBJ2-3, with a possible D match to TRBD1 (5 bases). Trimming left V 2 bases short and J 1 base short, with 13 bases between. Germline V gene data show CDR1 as DFQATT and CDR2 as SNEGSKA (reference sequence). The CDR3 totals 15 residues. The CDR3 DNA reads TGCAGTGCTAGACGGCCTCCAGGGCGCACAGATACGCAGTATTTT. Amino acid sequence: CSARRPPGRTDTQYF.